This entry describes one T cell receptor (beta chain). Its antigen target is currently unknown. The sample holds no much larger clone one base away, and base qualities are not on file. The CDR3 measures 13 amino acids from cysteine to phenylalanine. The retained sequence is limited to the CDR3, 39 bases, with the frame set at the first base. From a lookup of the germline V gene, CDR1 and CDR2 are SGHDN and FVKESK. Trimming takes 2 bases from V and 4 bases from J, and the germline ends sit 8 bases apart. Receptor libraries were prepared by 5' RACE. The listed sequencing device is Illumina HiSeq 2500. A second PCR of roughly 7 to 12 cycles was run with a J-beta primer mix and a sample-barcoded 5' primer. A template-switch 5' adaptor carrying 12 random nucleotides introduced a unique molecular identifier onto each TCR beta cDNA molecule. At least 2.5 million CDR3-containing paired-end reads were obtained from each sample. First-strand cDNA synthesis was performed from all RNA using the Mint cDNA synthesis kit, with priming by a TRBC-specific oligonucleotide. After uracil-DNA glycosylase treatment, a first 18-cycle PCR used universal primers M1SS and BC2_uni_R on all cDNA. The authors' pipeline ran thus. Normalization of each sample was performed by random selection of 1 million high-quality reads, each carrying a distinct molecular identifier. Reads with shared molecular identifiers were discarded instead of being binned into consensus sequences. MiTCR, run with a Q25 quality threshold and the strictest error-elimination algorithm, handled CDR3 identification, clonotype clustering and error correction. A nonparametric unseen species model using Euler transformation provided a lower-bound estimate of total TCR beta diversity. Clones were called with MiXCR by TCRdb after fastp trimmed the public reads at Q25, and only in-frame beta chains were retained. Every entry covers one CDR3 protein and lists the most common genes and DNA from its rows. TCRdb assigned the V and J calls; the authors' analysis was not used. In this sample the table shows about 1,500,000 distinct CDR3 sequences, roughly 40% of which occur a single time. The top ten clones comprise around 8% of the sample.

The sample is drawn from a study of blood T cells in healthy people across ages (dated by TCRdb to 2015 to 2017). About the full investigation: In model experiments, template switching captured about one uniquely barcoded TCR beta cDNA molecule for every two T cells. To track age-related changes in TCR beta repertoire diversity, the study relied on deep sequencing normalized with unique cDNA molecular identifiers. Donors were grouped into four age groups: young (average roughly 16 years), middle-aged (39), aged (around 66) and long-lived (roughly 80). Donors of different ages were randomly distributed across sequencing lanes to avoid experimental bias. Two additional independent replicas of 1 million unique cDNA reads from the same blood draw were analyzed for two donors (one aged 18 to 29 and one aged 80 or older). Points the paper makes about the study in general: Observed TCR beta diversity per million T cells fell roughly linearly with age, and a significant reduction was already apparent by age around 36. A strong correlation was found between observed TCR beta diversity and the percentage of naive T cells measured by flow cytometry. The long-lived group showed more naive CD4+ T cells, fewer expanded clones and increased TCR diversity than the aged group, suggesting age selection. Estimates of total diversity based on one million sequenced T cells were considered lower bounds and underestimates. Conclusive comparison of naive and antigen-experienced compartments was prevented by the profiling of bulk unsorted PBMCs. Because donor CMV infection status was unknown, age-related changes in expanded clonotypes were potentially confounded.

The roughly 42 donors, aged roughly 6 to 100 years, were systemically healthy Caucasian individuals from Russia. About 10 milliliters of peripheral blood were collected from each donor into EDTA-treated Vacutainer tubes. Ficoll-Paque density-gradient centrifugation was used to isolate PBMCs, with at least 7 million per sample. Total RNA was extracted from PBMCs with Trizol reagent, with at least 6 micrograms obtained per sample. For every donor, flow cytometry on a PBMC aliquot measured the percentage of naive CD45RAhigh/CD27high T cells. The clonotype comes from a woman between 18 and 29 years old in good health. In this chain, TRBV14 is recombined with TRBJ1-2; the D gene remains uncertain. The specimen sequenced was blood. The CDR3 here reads CASSQHSVYGYTF. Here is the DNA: TGTGCCAGCAGCCAACACAGTGTCTATGGCTACACCTTC.